The clone carrying this T cell receptor (beta chain) was recorded once. Here immunoSEQ multiplex PCR was the method, and the copy in TCRdb shows in-frame clones only, minus some. The data contain 63,000 or so clones, 84% of them seen just once; the ten biggest clones take up around 30%. The data were obtained in a study of control samples from healthy donors and cancer patients. The germline V gene encodes CDR1 SGHVS and CDR2 FNYEAQ. The CDR3 spans 16 residues. Deletions cut 1 base from V and 5 bases from J, with 15 bases between. What was sequenced was blood. The V call is TRBV7-6, the J call TRBJ2-1, with unresolved D. This TCR was sampled from a man aged 50-60 years in good health. Here the CDR3 DNA reads TGTGCCAGCAGCTTAGGGCGCGTTTTCAGAAACAATGAGCAGTTCTTC. It encodes CASSLGRVFRNNEQFF.